The entry below describes one T cell receptor beta chain. The data derive from a study of T cell changes during pregnancy in multiple sclerosis. Generated by immunoSEQ multiplex PCR, the TCRdb table keeps only in-frame clones and is missing some. Seen here are just under 45,000 clones, roughly 95% observed once, and the top ten hold approximately 1%. This sample comprised peripheral blood, obtained in the second trimester of pregnancy. The clonotype comes from a female donor with multiple sclerosis, enrolled in a pregnancy study.

The CDR3 bases are TGTGCCAGCAGTCGGACAGACTTCGGTGAAAAACTGTTTTTT. Its protein is CASSRTDFGEKLFF. The V gene is TRBV28, the J gene TRBJ1-4; possible D gene TRBD1, 6 bases. Germline loops: CDR1 MDHEN, CDR2 SYDVKM. CDR3 length: 14 residues. The V end was cut by 5 bases, the J end by 7 bases, with 14 bases between.